The present T cell receptor (beta chain) was sequenced within a study of breast tumors, draining lymph nodes, adjacent tissues. Study-wide points: Compared with basal-like, luminal-like tumors shared significantly more repertoire with nontumor tissue.

The lymph nodes were axillary draining lymph nodes from breast cancer patients. Unmatched junction bases numbered 10, after V lost 5 bases and J lost 6 bases. Germline V CDR1 and CDR2: LNHDA, SQIVND (reference sequence). CDR3 size: 16 residues. TCRdb itself ran the multiplex PCR reads through MiXCR, one entry per CDR3 protein. The repertoire holds some 130,000 distinct CDR3 sequences, with 20% to 25% as singletons. This clonotype was picked up many times. Its antigen remains unknown. Sequenced sample: axillary lymph node tissue. This sequence joins TRBV19 and TRBJ2-7, with TRBD2 matching over 13 bases. The source is a female donor with breast cancer. Some clones in this sample may be carry-over from other donors' samples. The CDR3 region is CASSPGLAGVSGEQYF. As DNA, the CDR3 is TGTGCCAGTAGTCCTGGACTAGCGGGAGTCTCGGGCGAGCAGTACTTC.